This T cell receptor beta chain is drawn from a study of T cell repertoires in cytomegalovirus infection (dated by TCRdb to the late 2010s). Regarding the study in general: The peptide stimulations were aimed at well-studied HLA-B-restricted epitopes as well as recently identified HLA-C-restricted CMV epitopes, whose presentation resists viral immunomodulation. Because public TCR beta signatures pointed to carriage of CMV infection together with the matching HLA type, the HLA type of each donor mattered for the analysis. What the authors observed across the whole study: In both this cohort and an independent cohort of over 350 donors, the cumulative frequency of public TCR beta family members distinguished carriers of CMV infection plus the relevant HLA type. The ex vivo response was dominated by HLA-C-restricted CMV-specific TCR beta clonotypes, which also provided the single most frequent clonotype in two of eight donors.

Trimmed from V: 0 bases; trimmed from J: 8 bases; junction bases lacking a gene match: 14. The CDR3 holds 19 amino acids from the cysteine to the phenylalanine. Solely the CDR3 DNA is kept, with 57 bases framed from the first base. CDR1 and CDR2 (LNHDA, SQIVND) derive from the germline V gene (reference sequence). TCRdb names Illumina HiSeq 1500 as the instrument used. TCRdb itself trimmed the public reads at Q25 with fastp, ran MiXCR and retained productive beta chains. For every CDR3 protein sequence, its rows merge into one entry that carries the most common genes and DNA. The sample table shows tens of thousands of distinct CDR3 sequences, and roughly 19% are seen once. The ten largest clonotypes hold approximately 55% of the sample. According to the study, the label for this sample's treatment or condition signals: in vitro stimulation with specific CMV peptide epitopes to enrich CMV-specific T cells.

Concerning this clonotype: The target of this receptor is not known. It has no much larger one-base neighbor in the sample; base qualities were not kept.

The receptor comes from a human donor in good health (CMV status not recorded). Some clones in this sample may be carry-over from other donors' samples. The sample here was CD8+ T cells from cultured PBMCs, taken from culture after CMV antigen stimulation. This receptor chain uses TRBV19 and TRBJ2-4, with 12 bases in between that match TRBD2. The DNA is TGTGCCAGTAGTATAGAACCCCCCTCTAGCGGGAGGGCCGGATACATTCAGTACTTC. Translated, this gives CASSIEPPSSGRAGYIQYF.